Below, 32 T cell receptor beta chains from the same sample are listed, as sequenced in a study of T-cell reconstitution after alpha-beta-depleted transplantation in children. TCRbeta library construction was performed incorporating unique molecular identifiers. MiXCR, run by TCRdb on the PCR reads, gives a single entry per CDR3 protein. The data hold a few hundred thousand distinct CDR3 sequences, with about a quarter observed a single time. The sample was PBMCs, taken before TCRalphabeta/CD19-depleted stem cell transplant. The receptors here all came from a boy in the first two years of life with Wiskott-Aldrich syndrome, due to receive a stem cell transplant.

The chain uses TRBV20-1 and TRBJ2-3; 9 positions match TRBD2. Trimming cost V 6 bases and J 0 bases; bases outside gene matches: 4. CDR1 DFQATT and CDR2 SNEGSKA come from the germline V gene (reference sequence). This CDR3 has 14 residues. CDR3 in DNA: TGCAGTGCCTACACTAGCGGGAGCACAGATACGCAGTATTTT. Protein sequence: CSAYTSGSTDTQYF.

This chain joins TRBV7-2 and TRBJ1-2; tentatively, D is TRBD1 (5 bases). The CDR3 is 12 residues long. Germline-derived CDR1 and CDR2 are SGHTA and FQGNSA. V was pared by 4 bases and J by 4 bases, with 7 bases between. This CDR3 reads CASSSTAYGYTF. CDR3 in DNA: TGTGCCAGCAGCTCGACAGCCTATGGCTACACCTTC.

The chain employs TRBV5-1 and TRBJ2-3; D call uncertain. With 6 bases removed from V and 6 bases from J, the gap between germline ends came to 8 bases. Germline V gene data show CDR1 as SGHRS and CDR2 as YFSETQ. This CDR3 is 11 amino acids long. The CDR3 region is CASNQPDTQYF. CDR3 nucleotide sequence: TGCGCCAGCAACCAGCCGGATACGCAGTATTTT. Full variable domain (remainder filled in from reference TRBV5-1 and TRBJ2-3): KAGVTQTPRYLIKTRGQQVTLSCSPISGHRSVSWYQQTPGQGLQFLFEYFSETQRNKGNFPGRFSGRQFSNSRSEMNVSTLELGDSALYLCASNQPDTQYFGPGTRLTVL.

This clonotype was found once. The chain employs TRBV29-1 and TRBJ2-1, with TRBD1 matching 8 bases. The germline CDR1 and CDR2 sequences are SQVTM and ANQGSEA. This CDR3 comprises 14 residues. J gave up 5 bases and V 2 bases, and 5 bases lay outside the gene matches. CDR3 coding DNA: TGCAGCGTTGAACGGGACAGGACCGACAATGAGCAGTTCTTC. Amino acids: CSVERDRTDNEQFF.

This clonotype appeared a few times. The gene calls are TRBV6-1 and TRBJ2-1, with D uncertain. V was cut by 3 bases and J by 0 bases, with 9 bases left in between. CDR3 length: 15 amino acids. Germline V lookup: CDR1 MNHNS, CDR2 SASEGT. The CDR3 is CASSEERSSYNEQFF. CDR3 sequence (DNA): TGTGCCAGCAGTGAGGAGAGGAGCTCCTACAATGAGCAGTTCTTC.

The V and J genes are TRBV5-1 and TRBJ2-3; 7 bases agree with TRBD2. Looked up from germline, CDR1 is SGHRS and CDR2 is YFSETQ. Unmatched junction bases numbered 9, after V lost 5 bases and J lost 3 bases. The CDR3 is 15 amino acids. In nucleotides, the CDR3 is TGCGCCAGCAGACCTCGGGGGGAAACGACAGATACGCAGTATTTT. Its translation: CASRPRGETTDTQYF.

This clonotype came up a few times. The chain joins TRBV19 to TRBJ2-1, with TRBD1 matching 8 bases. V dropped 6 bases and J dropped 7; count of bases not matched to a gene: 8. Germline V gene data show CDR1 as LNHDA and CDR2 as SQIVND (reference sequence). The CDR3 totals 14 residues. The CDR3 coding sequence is TGTGCCAGTAGCCGCCAGCAGGGGGCAAATGAGCAGTTCTTC. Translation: CASSRQQGANEQFF.

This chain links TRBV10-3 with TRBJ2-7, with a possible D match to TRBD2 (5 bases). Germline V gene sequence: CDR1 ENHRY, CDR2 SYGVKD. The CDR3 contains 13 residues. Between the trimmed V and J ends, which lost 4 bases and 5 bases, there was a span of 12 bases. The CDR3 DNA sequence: TGTGCCATCAGTGGAGGAGGCGCGGACGAGCAGTACTTC. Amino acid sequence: CAISGGGADEQYF.

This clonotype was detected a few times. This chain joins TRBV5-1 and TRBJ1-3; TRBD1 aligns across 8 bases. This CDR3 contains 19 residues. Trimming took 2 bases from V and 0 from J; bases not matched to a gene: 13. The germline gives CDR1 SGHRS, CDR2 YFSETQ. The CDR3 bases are TGCGCCAGCAGCTTTTTGCCCCAGGGACAGGCCGACTCTGGAAACACCATATATTTT. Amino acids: CASSFLPQGQADSGNTIYF.

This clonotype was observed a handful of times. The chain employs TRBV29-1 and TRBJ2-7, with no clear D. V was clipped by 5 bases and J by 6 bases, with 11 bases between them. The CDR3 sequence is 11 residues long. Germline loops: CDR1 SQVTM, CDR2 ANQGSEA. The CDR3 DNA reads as TGCAGCGTTTCGATCGGGCCCGAGCAGTACTTC. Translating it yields CSVSIGPEQYF.

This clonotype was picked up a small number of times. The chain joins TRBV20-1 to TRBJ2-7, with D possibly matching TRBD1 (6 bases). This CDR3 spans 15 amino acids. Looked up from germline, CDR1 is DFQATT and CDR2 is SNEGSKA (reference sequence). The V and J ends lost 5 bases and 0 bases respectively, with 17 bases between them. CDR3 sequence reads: CSAVDPLGGSYEQYF. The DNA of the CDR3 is TGCAGTGCTGTGGACCCCCTAGGGGGCTCCTACGAGCAGTACTTC.

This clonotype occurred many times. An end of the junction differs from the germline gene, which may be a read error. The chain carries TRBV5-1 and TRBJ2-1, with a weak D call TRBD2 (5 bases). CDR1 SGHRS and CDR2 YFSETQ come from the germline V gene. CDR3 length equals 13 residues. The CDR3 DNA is TGTGCCAGCAGCTCCGGGACCTACAATGAGCAGTTCTTC. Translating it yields CASSSGTYNEQFF.

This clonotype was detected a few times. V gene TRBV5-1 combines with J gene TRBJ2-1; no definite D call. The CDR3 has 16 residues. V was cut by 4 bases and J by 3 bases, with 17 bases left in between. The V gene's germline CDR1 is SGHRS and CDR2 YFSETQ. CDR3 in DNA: TGCGCCAGCAGCCCTCCGGACCGAACGGTCTACAATGAGCAGTTCTTC. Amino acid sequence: CASSPPDRTVYNEQFF. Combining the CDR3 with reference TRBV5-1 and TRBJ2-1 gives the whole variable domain KAGVTQTPRYLIKTRGQQVTLSCSPISGHRSVSWYQQTPGQGLQFLFEYFSETQRNKGNFPGRFSGRQFSNSRSEMNVSTLELGDSALYLCASSPPDRTVYNEQFFGPGTRLTVL.

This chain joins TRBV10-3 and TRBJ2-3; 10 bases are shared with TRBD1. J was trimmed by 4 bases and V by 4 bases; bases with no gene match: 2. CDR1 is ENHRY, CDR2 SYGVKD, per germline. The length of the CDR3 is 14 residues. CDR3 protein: CAISAGQGADTQYF. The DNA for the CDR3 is TGTGCCATCAGTGCCGGACAGGGGGCAGATACGCAGTATTTT.

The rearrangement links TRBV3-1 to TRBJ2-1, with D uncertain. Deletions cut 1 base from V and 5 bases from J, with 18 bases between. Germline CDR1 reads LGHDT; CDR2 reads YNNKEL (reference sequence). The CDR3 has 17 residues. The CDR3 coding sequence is TGTGCCAGCAGCCAAGCGGGTGACGGAAGATGGAACAATGAGCAGTTCTTC. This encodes CASSQAGDGRWNNEQFF.

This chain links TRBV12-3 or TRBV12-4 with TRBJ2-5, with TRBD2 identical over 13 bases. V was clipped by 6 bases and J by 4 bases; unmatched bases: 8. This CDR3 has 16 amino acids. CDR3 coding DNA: TGTGCCAGCAGCTTTACTAGCGGGAGGGCCCGAGAGACCCAGTACTTC. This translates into CASSFTSGRARETQYF.

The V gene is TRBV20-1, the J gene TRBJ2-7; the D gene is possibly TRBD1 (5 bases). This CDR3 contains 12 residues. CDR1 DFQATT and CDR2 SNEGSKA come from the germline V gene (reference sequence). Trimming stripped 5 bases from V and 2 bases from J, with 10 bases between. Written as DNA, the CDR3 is TGCAGTGCTCGACAGAATGCCTACGAGCAGTACTTC. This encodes CSARQNAYEQYF.

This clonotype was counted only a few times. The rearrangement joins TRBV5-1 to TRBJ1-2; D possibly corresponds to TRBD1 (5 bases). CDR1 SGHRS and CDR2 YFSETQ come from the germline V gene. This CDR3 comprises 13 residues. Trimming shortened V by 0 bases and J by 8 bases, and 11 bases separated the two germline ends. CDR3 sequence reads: CASSLVKGSGYTF. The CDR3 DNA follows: TGCGCCAGCAGCTTGGTGAAGGGGTCAGGCTACACCTTC.

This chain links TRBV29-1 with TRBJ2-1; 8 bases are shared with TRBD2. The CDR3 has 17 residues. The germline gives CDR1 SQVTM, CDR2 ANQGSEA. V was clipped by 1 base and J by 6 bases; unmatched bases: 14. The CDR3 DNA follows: TGCAGCGTTGAAGGAGGGGGGACGGGAGGGCCCAGCAATGAGCAGTTCTTC. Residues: CSVEGGGTGGPSNEQFF.

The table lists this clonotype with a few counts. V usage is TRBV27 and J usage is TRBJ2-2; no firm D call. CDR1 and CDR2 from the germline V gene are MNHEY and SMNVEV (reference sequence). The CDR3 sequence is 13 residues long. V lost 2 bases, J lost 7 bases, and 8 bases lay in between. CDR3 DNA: TGTGCCAGCAGTTTACTGCGTAGCGGGGAGCTGTTTTTT. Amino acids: CASSLLRSGELFF.

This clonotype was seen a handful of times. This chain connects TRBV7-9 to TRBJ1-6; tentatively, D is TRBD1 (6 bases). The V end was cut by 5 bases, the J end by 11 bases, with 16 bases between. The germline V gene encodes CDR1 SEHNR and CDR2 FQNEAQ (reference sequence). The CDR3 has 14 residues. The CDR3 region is CASSPTGLIAPLHF. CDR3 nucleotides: TGTGCCAGCAGCCCCACAGGGCTGATCGCACCCCTCCACTTT.

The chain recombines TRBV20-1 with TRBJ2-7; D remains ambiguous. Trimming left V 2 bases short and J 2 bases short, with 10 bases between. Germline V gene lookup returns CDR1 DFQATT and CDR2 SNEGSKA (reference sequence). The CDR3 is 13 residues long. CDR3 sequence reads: CSARKISAYEQYF. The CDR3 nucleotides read TGCAGTGCTAGAAAAATTTCGGCCTACGAGCAGTACTTC.

The CDR3 here is CASSFTLVEQYF. As DNA, the CDR3 is TGTGCCAGCAGCTTTACCCTAGTAGAGCAGTACTTC. This chain uses TRBV28 with TRBJ2-7; D is unclear. Trimming removed 6 bases from V and 7 bases from J, with 13 bases in between. The CDR3 is made up of 12 amino acids. Looked up from germline, CDR1 is MDHEN and CDR2 is SYDVKM.

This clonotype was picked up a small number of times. Here the CDR3 DNA reads TGTGCCAGCAGTAGGGGTGAGCAGTTCTTC. Translation gives CASSRGEQFF. The V call is TRBV6-6, the J call TRBJ2-1; a possible D gene is TRBD1 (5 bases). The germline V and J ends were trimmed by 5 bases and 9 bases, with 5 bases remaining between them. Germline V lookup: CDR1 MNHNY, CDR2 SVGAGI (reference sequence). The CDR3 has 10 amino acids.

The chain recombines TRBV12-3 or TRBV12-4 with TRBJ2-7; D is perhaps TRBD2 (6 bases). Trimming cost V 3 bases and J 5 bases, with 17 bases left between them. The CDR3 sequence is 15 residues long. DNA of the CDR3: TGTGCCAGCAGTTTGGGCGGGAATCTCTTGGACGAGCAGTACTTC. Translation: CASSLGGNLLDEQYF.

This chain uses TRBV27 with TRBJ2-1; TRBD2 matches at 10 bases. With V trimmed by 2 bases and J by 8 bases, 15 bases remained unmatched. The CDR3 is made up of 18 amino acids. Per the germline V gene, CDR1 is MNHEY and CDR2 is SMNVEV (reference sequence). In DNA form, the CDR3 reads TGTGCCAGCAGTTTACGTGGGGGGGCGAGCGGGAGGGCCCATGAGCAGTTCTTC. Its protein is CASSLRGGASGRAHEQFF.

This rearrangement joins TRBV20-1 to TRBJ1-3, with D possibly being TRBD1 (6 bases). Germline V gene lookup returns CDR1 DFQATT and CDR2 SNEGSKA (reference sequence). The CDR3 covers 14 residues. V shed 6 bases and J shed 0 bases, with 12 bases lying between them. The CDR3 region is CSAGQSFSGNTIYF. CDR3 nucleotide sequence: TGCAGTGCCGGACAGAGCTTCTCTGGAAACACCATATATTTT.

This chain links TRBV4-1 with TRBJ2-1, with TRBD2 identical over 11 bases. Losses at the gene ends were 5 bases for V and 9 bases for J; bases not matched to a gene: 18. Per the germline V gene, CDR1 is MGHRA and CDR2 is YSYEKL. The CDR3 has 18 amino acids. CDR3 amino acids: CASSFPLTLAGVVTEQFF. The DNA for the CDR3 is TGCGCCAGCAGCTTCCCCTTGACACTAGCGGGGGTGGTTACTGAGCAGTTCTTC.

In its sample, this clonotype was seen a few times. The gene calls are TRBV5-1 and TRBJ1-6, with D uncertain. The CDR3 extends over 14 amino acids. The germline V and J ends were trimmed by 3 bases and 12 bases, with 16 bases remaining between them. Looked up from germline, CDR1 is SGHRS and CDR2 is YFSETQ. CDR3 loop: CASSSDATGRPLHF. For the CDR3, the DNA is TGCGCCAGCAGCTCCGACGCTACGGGGAGACCCCTCCACTTT. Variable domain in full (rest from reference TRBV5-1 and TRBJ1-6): KAGVTQTPRYLIKTRGQQVTLSCSPISGHRSVSWYQQTPGQGLQFLFEYFSETQRNKGNFPGRFSGRQFSNSRSEMNVSTLELGDSALYLCASSSDATGRPLHFGNGTRLTVT.

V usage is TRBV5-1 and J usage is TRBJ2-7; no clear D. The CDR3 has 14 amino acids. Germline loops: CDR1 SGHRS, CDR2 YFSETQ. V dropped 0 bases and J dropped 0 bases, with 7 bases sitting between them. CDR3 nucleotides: TGCGCCAGCAGCTTGGTTTCCAGCTCCTACGAGCAGTACTTC. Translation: CASSLVSSSYEQYF.

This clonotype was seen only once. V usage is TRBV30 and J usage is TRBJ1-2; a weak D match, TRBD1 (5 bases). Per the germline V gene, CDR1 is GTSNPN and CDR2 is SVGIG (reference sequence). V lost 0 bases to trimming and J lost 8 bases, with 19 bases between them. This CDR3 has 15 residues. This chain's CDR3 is CAWSVYIGTAGGYTF. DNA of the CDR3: TGTGCCTGGAGTGTATATATAGGGACCGCGGGGGGCTACACCTTC.

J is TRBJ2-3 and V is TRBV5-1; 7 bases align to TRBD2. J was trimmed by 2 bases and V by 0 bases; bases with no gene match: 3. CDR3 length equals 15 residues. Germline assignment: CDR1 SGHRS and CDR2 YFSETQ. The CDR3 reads CASSLERGTTDTQYF. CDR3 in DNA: TGCGCCAGCAGCTTGGAGCGGGGAACCACAGATACGCAGTATTTT.